This T cell receptor beta chain stems from a study of Graves' ophthalmopathy and Graves' hyperthyroidism (dated by TCRdb to the late 2010s). The study in broad terms: Peripheral blood was collected at initial diagnosis, prior to any treatment. TCR beta repertoire signatures were used to distinguish Graves' ophthalmopathy from Graves' hyperthyroidism and to predict progression to ophthalmopathy. In total, 135 blood samples were TCR-sequenced: roughly 45 ophthalmopathy, approximately 75 hyperthyroidism and approximately 17 hyperthyroidism-to-ophthalmopathy patients. To explore V-J signatures distinguishing ophthalmopathy from hyperthyroidism, a discovery set of about a hundred patients (roughly 45 ophthalmopathy, 55 to 60 stable hyperthyroidism) was enrolled. An independent validation cohort was composed of some 18 hyperthyroidism patients and around 15 patients who later progressed from hyperthyroidism to ophthalmopathy. In over 5 hyperthyroidism patients, the T-cell repertoire of thyroid tissue was compared with the T-cell repertoire of blood. Once sampling was done, hyperthyroidism patients were given methimazole at a starting dose of 30 mg daily, while ophthalmopathy patients were given high-dose intravenous methylprednisolone. For training and testing, the 100 or so patients in the discovery cohort were randomly divided in a 7:3 ratio. Broader findings and caveats from the paper: No statistical method was used to predetermine the sample size, and group allocation was not hidden from the investigators. In validation, the model predicted ophthalmopathy progression with about 71% sensitivity and less than 80% specificity; more than ten predicted patients were CT-confirmed with GO in a median of around 6.5 months. Ophthalmopathy was separated from stable hyperthyroidism by the 13-signature model with 87.88% sensitivity and just under 84% specificity in cross-validation and with 80%/75% in the test set. Among expanded thyroid clonotypes with frequency above 0.001, most also showed up in blood, which suggests that blood repertoires may reflect the thyroid immune response.

Stable hyperthyroidism was defined as no progression to ophthalmopathy within 18 months of follow-up. Patients with hyperthyroidism were aged 18 to 65 years, had been newly diagnosed, and had a disease duration of less than 2 months. Patients with other autoimmune diseases, uncontrolled infections, pregnancy or lactation were excluded from the study. Clinical symptoms, serum thyroxine, TRAb, thyroid ultrasound and orbital computed tomography formed the basis of the diagnosis. PBMCs were isolated from about 9 ml of fresh peripheral blood by Ficoll-Paque density gradient centrifugation. Total RNA was extracted using Trizol reagent, and RNA quality was checked on an Agilent 2100 Bioanalyzer. For repertoire sequencing, the TCR beta CDR3 regions were amplified from RNA transcripts. The first round was an RT-PCR using HTBI primers with the Qiagen OneStep RT-PCR kit, and this first round was followed by a second-round multiplex PCR, then size selection and purification. Libraries were sequenced on an Illumina HiSeq2000 using paired-end 100 bp reads. Per the authors' processing: SOAPnuke was used for read processing, and reads with adapters, uncalled bases, a mean Phred below 15, or no exact constant-primer or identifier match were discarded. COPE v1.2.5 was used to merge high-quality paired reads. Each unique nucleotide sequence was defined as a clonotype, and clonotypes were aligned to IMGT TRB V, D and J references with MiTCR v1.1. The analysis was limited to V-J combinations with a frequency above 0.0001, which together covered 99.2% of repertoires. For each V-J combination, a TCR clonal expansion and chaos score was defined as the ratio of F50 clonal expansion to chaos observed in the TCRdist matrix. Welch's t-statistics and random forest were used to reduce the features to some 13 V-J combinations, which were then used as input to a naive Bayes classifier. The similarity between thyroid and blood repertoires was quantified using the Morisita-Horn index. The public reads were quality trimmed at Q25 with fastp and then assembled into clones with MiXCR by TCRdb, keeping productive beta chains. Each record represents a unique CDR3 protein, reported with the most common genes and DNA among its rows. The V and J calls come from TCRdb's annotation, not from the publication. For this sample there are approximately 410,000 distinct CDR3 sequences; 15% appear just once. Approximately 7% of the sample lies in the top ten.

A remark on this clonotype: The antigen it binds to is not known. No much larger clone exists at a distance of one base, and base qualities are not known.

V drops 5 bases and J drops 5 bases, leaving 15 bases in between. CDR1 and CDR2 (MNHNS, SASEGT) derive from the germline V gene. The CDR3, from cysteine to phenylalanine, totals 15 residues. CDR3 DNA is the only sequence kept; it has 45 bases, read in frame from the first base. Sequences were obtained from peripheral blood. The TCR was taken from a woman between 18 and 29 years old with stable Graves' hyperthyroidism. Donor details come from another sample of the same person, matched by shared clones. This sequence uses TRBV6-1 and TRBJ2-2, with the D gene too uncertain to name. The CDR3 protein is CASSPTWLFTGELFF. In nucleotide form, the sequence is TGTGCCAGCAGTCCTACATGGCTCTTTACCGGGGAGCTGTTTTTT.